The source of this T cell receptor beta chain is a study of human T cells and chemical hapten exposure. This clonotype came up a few times. Time point given: pre-sensitization, week 0. Sample treatment: therapeutic diphenylcyclopropenone sensitization with weekly scalp DPC. Germline values: CDR1 LGHNA, CDR2 YNFKEQ. Trimming at V came to 3 bases and at J to 6 bases, leaving 8 bases not matched to a gene. CDR3 length: 16 amino acids. TCRdb ran MiXCR on the RACE reads and lists one entry per CDR3 protein. The sample shows a few hundred thousand distinct CDR3 sequences, approximately 5.8% of them seen only once.

Here the sequenced sample was whole blood, taken in connection with sensitization to the hapten diphenylcyclopropenone (DPC). This receptor was taken from a woman younger than 30 with alopecia areata. Some clones in this sample may be carry-over from other donors' samples. This sequence joins TRBV4-2 and TRBJ2-3; TRBD2 matches 11 bases. The CDR3 DNA sequence: TGTGCCAGCAGCCAGACTAGCGGGGCTGTAATGGATACGCAGTATTTT. Translating gives CASSQTSGAVMDTQYF.